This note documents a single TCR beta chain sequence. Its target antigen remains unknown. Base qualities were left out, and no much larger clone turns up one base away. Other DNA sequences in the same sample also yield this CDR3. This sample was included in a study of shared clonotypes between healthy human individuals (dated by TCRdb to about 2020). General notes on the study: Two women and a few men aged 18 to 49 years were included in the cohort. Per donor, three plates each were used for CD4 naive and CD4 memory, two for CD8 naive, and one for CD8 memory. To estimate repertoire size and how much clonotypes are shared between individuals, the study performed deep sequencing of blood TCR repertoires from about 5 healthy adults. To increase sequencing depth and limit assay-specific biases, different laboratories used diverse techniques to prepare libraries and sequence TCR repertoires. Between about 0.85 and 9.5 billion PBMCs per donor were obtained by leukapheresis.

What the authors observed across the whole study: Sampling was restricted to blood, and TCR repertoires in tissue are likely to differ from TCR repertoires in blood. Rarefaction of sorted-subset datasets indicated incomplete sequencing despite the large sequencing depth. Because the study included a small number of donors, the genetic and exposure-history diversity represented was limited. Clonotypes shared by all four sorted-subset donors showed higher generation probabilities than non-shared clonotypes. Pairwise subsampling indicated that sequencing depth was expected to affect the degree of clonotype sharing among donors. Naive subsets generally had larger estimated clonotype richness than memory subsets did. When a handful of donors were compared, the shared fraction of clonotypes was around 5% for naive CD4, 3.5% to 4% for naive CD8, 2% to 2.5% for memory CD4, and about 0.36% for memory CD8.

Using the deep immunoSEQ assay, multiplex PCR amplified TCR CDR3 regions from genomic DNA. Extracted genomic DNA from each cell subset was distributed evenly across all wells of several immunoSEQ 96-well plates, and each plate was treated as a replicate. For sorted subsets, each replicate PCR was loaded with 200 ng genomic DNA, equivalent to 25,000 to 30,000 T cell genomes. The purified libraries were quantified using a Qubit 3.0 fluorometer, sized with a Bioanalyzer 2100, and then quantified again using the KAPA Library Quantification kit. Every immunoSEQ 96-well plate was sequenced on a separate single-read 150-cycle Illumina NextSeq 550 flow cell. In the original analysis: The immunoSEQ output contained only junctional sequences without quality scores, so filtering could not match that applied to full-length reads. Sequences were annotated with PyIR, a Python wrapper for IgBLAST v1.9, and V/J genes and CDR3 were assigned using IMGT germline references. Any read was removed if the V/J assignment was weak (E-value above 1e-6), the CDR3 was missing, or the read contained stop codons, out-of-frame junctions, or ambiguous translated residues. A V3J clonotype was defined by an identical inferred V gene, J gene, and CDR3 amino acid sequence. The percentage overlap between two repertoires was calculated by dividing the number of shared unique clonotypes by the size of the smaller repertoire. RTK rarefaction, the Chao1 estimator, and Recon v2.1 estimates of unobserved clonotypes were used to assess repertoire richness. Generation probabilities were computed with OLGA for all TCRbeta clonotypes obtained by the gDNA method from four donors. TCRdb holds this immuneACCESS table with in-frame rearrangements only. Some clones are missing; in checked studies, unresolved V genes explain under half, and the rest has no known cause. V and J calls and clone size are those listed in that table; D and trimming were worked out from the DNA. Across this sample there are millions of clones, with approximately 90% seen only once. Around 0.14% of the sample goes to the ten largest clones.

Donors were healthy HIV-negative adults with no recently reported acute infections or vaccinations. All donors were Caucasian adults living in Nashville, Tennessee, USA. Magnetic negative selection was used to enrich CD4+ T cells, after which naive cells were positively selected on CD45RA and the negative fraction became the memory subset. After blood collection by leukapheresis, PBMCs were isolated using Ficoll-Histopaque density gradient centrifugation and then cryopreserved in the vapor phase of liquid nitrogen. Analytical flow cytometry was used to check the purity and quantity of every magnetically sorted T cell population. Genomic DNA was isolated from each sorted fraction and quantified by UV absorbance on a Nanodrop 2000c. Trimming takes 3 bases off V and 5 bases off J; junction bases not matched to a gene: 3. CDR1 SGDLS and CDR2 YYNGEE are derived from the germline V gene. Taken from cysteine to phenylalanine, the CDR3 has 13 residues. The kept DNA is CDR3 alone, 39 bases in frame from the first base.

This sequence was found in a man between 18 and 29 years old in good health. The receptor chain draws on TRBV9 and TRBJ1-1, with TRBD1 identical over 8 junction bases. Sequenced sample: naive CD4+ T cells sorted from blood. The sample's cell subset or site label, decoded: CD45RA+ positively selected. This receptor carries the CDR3 CASSATGGTEAFF. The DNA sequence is TGTGCCAGCAGCGCCACAGGGGGGACTGAAGCTTTCTTT.